The 12 T cell receptor beta chains below come from one sample, sequenced in a study of patients and donors after allogeneic stem cell transplantation. TCRdb re-derived calls from the RT-PCR reads in MiXCR, one entry per CDR3 protein. The table records 400,000 to 450,000 distinct CDR3 sequences, roughly 17% of them present only once. Sequencing was carried out using blood, either unsorted or a sorted T cell fraction (not recorded which). The receptor source for this set is a human donor who was either an allogeneic HSCT recipient or a stem cell or donor lymphocyte infusion donor (not recorded which). It is not recorded whose cells these are; they may come from a transplant donor.

The J gene is TRBJ2-2, the V gene TRBV4-1; 14 bases agree with TRBD2. The CDR3 spans 21 residues. CDR1 MGHRA and CDR2 YSYEKL come from the germline V gene. The V segment lost 5 bases and the J segment 0 bases; nucleotides outside the gene matches: 14. CDR3 coding DNA: TGCGCCAGCAGCGATCCCGGGACTAGCGGGAGAATCACCCCGAACACCGGGGAGCTGTTTTTT. Translation: CASSDPGTSGRITPNTGELFF.

In its sample, this clonotype was seen many times. The chain combines TRBV12-3 or TRBV12-4 with TRBJ1-1, with TRBD1 matching 7 bases. The CDR3 is 15 amino acids. J lost 6 bases, V lost 3 bases, and 10 bases had no gene match. The CDR3 nucleotides read TGTGCCAGCAGTTTCTCACAGGGGAAGAGGGCTGAAGCTTTCTTT. Translation: CASSFSQGKRAEAFF.

This clonotype was picked up a small number of times. The rearrangement links TRBV9 to TRBJ2-5; 10 nucleotides line up with TRBD2. The V gene end was trimmed by 4 bases and the J gene end by 5 bases; junction bases not matched to a gene: 5. Germline CDR1 SGDLS, CDR2 YYNGEE. The CDR3 consists of 14 residues. This CDR3 reads CASSQRGGKETQYF. The CDR3 DNA reads as TGTGCCAGCAGCCAGCGGGGGGGCAAGGAGACCCAGTACTTC.

This clonotype was picked up a small number of times. The genes are TRBV4-3 and TRBJ1-1; no clear D. The germline V and J ends were trimmed by 1 base and 1 base, with 13 bases remaining between them. This CDR3 comprises 16 residues. Germline values: CDR1 LGHNA, CDR2 YSLEER. The CDR3 reads CASSQAIGLPNTEAFF. CDR3 sequence (DNA): TGCGCCAGCAGCCAAGCCATCGGGCTGCCGAACACTGAAGCTTTCTTT.

This chain joins TRBV6-1 and TRBJ2-1, with 9 bases fitting TRBD2. The length of the CDR3 is 15 residues. V lost 3 bases to trimming and J lost 4 bases; unmatched junction nucleotides: 4. Germline-derived CDR1 and CDR2 are MNHNS and SASEGT. CDR3: CASSDPAGGYNEQFF. DNA for the CDR3: TGTGCCAGCAGTGATCCAGCGGGGGGATACAATGAGCAGTTCTTC.

This clonotype was seen many times. V and J are TRBV5-4 and TRBJ2-7; 8 positions match TRBD1. J gave up 6 bases and V 4 bases, and 6 bases lay outside the gene matches. This CDR3 is built from 13 residues. Per the germline V gene, CDR1 is SGHNT and CDR2 is YYREEE (reference sequence). DNA of the CDR3: TGTGCCAGCAGCCCCCGGACAGGGTTCGAGCAGTACTTC. Protein product: CASSPRTGFEQYF. Filled out from reference TRBV5-4 and TRBJ2-7, the complete variable domain reads ETGVTQSPTHLIKTRGQQVTLRCSSQSGHNTVSWYQQALGQGPQFIFQYYREEENGRGNFPPRFSGLQFPNYSSELNVNALELDDSALYLCASSPRTGFEQYFGPGTRLTVT.

V and J are TRBV20-1 and TRBJ2-1; 8 bases match TRBD1. The CDR3 contains 15 residues. The germline V gene encodes CDR1 DFQATT and CDR2 SNEGSKA (reference sequence). V lost 3 bases, J lost 6 bases, and 10 bases stayed unmatched. The CDR3 loop reads CSASIGPGQANEQFF. The CDR3 DNA follows: TGCAGTGCTAGTATCGGACCGGGACAGGCCAATGAGCAGTTCTTC.

The sample holds many counts of this clonotype. The J gene is TRBJ2-2, the V gene TRBV7-2, with TRBD2 matching over 9 bases. The CDR3 length is 15 residues. Germline CDR1 is SGHTA and CDR2 is FQGNSA. J gave up 3 bases and V 6 bases, and 5 bases lay outside the gene matches. The CDR3 DNA reads TGTGCCAGCAGAGTTAGCGGGGGCTACACCGGGGAGCTGTTTTTT. This translates into CASRVSGGYTGELFF. The whole variable domain, filled in from reference TRBV7-2 and TRBJ2-2, reads GAGVSQSPSNKVTEKGKDVELRCDPISGHTALYWYRQSLGQGLEFLIYFQGNSAPDKSGLPSDRFSAERTGGSVSTLTIQRTQQEDSAVYLCASRVSGGYTGELFFGEGSRLTVL.

This clonotype has a count of ten or more. Here the CDR3 DNA reads TGCGCCAGCAGCGCCTTACGGGGGATGAACACTGAAGCTTTCTTT. As protein: CASSALRGMNTEAFF. The chain joins TRBV5-1 to TRBJ1-1, with a weak D call TRBD1 (5 bases). CDR3 size: 15 residues. Germline values: CDR1 SGHRS, CDR2 YFSETQ. V lost 4 bases to trimming and J lost 0 bases, with 13 bases between them.

As DNA, the CDR3 is TGCGCCAGCAGCCGGACCCGAGACAGGGGGCGGCCCACTGAAGCTTTCTTT. As protein: CASSRTRDRGRPTEAFF. The chain combines TRBV4-1 with TRBJ1-1; TRBD1 agrees at 10 bases. This CDR3 contains 17 residues. V shed 4 bases, J shed 4 bases, and the junction held 12 bases outside the gene matches. CDR1 and CDR2 from the germline V gene are MGHRA and YSYEKL.

This clonotype was detected a few times. The chain uses TRBV2 and TRBJ2-6; no clear D gene. The CDR3 sequence is 15 residues long. The V end lost 3 bases, the J end lost 0 bases, and 6 bases lay between the germline ends. Germline CDR1 reads SNHLY; CDR2 reads FYNNEI. The CDR3 region is CASSDQDSGANVLTF. For the CDR3, the DNA is TGTGCCAGCAGTGACCAAGACTCTGGGGCCAACGTCCTGACTTTC.

V and J are TRBV12-3 or TRBV12-4 and TRBJ2-7, with D tentatively TRBD2 (6 bases). V was clipped by 6 bases and J by 3 bases, with 12 bases between them. The length of the CDR3 is 13 residues. Here the CDR3 reads CASRSATSYEQYF. The CDR3 coding sequence is TGTGCCAGCAGGAGCGCGACTAGCTACGAGCAGTACTTC.